This T cell receptor (beta chain) was captured by sequencing in a study of blood T cell repertoires in COVID-19. Between the trimmed V and J ends, which lost 0 bases and 0 bases, there was a span of 18 bases. The CDR3 length is 19 residues. CDR1 is LGHDT, CDR2 YNNKEL, per germline (reference sequence). As handled by the study authors: Estimation of nucleated cell counts was performed using reference gene primer amplification. Some clones are missing from TCRdb's copy, which holds only in-frame ones; the method was immunoSEQ multiplex PCR. That table is the source of V, J and clone size, and D and trimming were worked out from the DNA. The sample includes over 130,000 clones, about three quarters seen only once; the top ten take roughly 4.7%. Ten or more counts support this clone.

This sequence originates from a woman over 75 with active or convalescent COVID-19. The chain couples TRBV3-1 (or the pseudogene TRBV3-2) to TRBJ1-3; a possible D gene is TRBD1 (6 bases). The sequencing input was peripheral blood. The DNA of the CDR3 is TGTGCCAGCAGCCAAGAGGGAAAAAAGGGGGATTTCTCTGGAAACACCATATATTTT. Translated, it gives CASSQEGKKGDFSGNTIYF.